This entry is about one TCR beta chain. This clonotype was found a few times. No antigen is known for it. No much larger clonotype is one base removed from it; base qualities were not supplied. Ficoll-Paque density gradient centrifugation was the method used to isolate PBMCs. TCRdb shows the sequencer as Illumina NovaSeq 6000. TCRalpha and TCRbeta cDNA libraries were built by 5'RACE with constant-segment primers, adding sample barcodes and unique molecular identifiers. RNA was extracted from every sample with Trizol reagent. The libraries were amplified in two PCR steps, and the second step added a second sample barcode and Illumina TruSeq adapters. Sequencing of libraries was performed on an Illumina NovaSeq with 2 x 150 bp paired-end reads. The source study handled its data this way. The reads were demultiplexed and collapsed into UMI-guided consensus sequences using migec v1.2.7. Using mixcr v2.1.11, UMI consensuses were aligned to TRA and TRB V and J templates and then assembled into clonotypes. Expanded or contracted clonotypes were those called significant by both edgeR and NoisET, with noise models trained on biological replicates. For edgeR calls, the thresholds were a false discovery rate-adjusted p below 0.01 and a log2 fold-change of 1. As an exploratory analysis of dynamics, max-normalized trajectories of the 1000 most abundant clonotypes were examined by PCA with hierarchical clustering. Separately sequenced CD4+ and CD8+ repertoires were used to assign a CD4 or CD8 phenotype to each responding clone. The public reads were run again by TCRdb, first through fastp at Q25 and then through MiXCR, and only productive beta chains were kept. Merged by CDR3 protein, the rows form single entries marked with the most common genes and DNA. The V and J calls follow TCRdb's processing rather than the paper's. This sample gives roughly 130,000 distinct CDR3 sequences in total; about 16% of them show up just once. Approximately 15% of the sample rests with the top ten.

The sample is drawn from a study of T-cell memory formation after mild COVID-19 (dated by TCRdb to the early 2020s). Background on the whole study: TCR sequence clusters from the two donors were found to be largely donor specific. In two donors, T-cell clones that expanded and contracted after mild COVID-19 were tracked by sequencing TCRalpha and TCRbeta repertoires over time. The cohort was made up of two young adult volunteers, one female and one male, who were previously healthy.

CDR1 and CDR2 were assigned from the germline V gene (reference sequence) as DFQATT and SNEGSKA. The CDR3 has 13 amino acids, counting the end cysteine and phenylalanine. The entry retains the CDR3 DNA only, 39 bases that are in frame from base 1. V is reduced by 1 base and J by 7 bases, leaving a spacing of 11 bases between them. Study-level results and caveats: Contracting CD4+ clones were located mainly in the CM and EM memory subsets, whereas CD8+ clones were found to be enriched in EMRA. Clones contracting from day 15 to 85 had balanced CD4/CD8 phenotypes, while a second wave expanding from day 15 to 37 was biased towards CD4+. The second-wave clones that peaked on day 37 were not confirmed to be SARS-CoV-2 specific. The detection of some responding clones in pre-infection memory suggests that pre-existing cross-reactive memory T cells joined the SARS-CoV-2 response. Only a couple of mild cases were covered in the study, and larger cohorts including severe cases with pre-infection samples were considered necessary.

This clonotype was obtained from an adult woman who had mild COVID-19 (a few samples of this study predate the infection). The sample titles of this study are shuffled in the database, so cell type and time point are left out; the donor was told from shared clones. Recombination connected TRBV20-1 to TRBJ1-5, with the D gene too uncertain to name. Sample: PBMCs or a T cell subset sorted from them (not recorded which). For the CDR3, the sequence is CSARVQSAQPQHF. The nucleotide sequence reads as follows: TGCAGTGCTAGAGTACAGTCGGCACAGCCCCAGCATTTT.